The present T cell receptor beta chain was sequenced within a study of T cell responses to AZD1222 COVID-19 vaccine. Findings and limits, study-wide: Across the whole spike, CD4 TCRs peaked at regions 160-218 and 743-854. It was only a handful of AZD1222 recipients who were seropositive at baseline.

The CDR3 extends over 13 amino acids. About this clone itself: Its specificity is not known.

TCRdb's copy holds only in-frame clones and misses some; the assay was immunoSEQ multiplex PCR. The table records around 150,000 clones, 90% to 95% of them present only once. J is TRBJ2-2 and V is TRBV21-1. TRBV21-1 is flagged as a pseudogene. The sample here was peripheral blood, taken on day 0 of AZD1222 vaccination. The TCR originated in an adult in good health. CDR3 in amino acids: CASSSRDPGELFF. CDR3 nucleotides: TGTGCCAGCAGCTCCCGGGACCCCGGGGAGCTGTTTTTT.